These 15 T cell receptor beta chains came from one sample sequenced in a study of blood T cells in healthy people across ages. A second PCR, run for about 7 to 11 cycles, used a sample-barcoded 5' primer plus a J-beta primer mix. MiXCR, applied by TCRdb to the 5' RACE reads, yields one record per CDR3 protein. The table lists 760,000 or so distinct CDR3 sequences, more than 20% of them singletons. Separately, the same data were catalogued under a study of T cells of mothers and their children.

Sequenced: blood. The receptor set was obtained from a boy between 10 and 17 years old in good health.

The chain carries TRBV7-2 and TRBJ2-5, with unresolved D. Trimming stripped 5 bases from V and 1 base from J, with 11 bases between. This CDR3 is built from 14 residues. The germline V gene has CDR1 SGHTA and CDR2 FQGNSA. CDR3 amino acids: CASSRTRTQETQYF. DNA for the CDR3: TGTGCCAGCAGCCGGACCCGGACCCAAGAGACCCAGTACTTC.

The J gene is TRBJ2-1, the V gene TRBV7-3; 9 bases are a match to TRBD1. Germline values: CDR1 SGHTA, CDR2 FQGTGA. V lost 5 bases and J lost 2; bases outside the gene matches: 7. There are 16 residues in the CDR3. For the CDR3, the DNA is TGTGCCAGCAGCACTTCCGGGACAGGGCCCTACAATGAGCAGTTCTTC. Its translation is CASSTSGTGPYNEQFF.

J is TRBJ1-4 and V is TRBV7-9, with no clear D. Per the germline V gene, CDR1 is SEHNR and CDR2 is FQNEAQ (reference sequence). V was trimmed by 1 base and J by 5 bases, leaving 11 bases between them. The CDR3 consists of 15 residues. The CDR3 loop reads CASSLGVPANEKLFF. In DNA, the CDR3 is TGTGCCAGCAGCTTAGGGGTTCCGGCCAATGAAAAACTGTTTTTT. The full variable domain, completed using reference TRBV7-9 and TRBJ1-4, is DTGVSQNPRHKITKRGQNVTFRCDPISEHNRLYWYRQTLGQGPEFLTYFQNEAQLEKSRLLSDRFSAERPKGSFSTLEIQRTEQGDSAMYLCASSLGVPANEKLFFGSGTQLSVL.

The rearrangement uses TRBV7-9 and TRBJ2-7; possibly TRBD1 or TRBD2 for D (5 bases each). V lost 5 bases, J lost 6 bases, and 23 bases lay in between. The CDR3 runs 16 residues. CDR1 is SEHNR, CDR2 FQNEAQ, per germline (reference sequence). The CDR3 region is CASSSPGTASGSEQYF. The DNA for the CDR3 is TGTGCCAGCAGCAGCCCCGGGACCGCTTCGGGGAGCGAGCAGTACTTC.

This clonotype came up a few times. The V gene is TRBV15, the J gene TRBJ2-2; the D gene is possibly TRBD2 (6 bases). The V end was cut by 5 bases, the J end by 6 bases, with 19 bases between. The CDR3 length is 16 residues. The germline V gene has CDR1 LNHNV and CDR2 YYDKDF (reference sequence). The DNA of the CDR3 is TGTGCCACCAGCCCCGGGACTGGAGATTCACCCGGGGAGCTGTTTTTT. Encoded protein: CATSPGTGDSPGELFF.

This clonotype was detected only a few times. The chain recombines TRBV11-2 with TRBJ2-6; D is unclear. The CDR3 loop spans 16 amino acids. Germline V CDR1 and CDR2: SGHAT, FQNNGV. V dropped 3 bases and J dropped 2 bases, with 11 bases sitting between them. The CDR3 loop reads CASSFRRGAGANVLTF. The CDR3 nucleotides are TGTGCCAGCAGCTTTCGGAGAGGAGCTGGGGCCAACGTCCTGACTTTC.

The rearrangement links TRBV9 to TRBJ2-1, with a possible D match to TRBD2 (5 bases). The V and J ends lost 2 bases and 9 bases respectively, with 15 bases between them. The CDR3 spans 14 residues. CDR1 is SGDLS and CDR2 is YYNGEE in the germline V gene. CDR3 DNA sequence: TGTGCCAGCAGCGTTGGACTGAGCCGAAGTGAGCAGTTCTTC. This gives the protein CASSVGLSRSEQFF.

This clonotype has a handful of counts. The CDR3 DNA is TGTGCCACCAGAGACACCGGAGTAGAGACCCAGTACTTC. It is translated as CATRDTGVETQYF. The rearrangement joins TRBV24-1 to TRBJ2-5; D uncertain. The CDR3 sequence is 13 residues long. Germline V CDR1 and CDR2: KGHDR, SFDVKD. The V and J ends lost 7 bases and 4 bases respectively, with 12 bases between them.

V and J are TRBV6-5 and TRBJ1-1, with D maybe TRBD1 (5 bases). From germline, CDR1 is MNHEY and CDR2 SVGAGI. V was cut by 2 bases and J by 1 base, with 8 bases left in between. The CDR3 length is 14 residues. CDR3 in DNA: TGTGCCAGCAGTTACGCAGGGCCGAACACTGAAGCTTTCTTT. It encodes CASSYAGPNTEAFF.

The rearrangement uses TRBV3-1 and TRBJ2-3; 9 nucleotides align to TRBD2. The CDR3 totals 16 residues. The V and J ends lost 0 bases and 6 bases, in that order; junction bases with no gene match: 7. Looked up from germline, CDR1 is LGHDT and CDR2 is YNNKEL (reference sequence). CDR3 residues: CASSQDGRGGLDTQYF. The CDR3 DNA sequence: TGTGCCAGCAGCCAAGATGGGCGGGGGGGCCTTGATACGCAGTATTTT.

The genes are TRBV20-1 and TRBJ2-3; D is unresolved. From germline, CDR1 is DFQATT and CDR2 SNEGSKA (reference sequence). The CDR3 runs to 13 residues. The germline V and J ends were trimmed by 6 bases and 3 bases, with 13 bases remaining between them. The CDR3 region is CSARSPGTDTQYF. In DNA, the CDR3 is TGCAGTGCCCGATCTCCCGGAACAGATACGCAGTATTTT.

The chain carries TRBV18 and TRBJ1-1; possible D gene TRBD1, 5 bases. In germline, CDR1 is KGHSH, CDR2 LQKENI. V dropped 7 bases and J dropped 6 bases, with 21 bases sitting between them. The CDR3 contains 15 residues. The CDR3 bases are TGTGCCAGCTACCCCAGGCAAAAAACGGGGCCTGAAGCTTTCTTT. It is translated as CASYPRQKTGPEAFF.

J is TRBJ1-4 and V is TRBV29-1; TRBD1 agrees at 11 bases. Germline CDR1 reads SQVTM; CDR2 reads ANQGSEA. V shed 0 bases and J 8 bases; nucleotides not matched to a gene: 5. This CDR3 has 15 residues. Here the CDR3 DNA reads TGCAGCGTTGAAGATTTGGGACAGGGGGAGGAAAAACTGTTTTTT. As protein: CSVEDLGQGEEKLFF.

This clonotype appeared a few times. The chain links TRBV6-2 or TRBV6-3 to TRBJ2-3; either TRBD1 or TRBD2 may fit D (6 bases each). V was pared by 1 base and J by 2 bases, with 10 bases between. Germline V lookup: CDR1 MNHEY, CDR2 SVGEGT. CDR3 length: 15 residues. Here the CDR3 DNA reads TGTGCCAGCAGTTACTACGGGGGCCTCACAGATACGCAGTATTTT. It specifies CASSYYGGLTDTQYF.

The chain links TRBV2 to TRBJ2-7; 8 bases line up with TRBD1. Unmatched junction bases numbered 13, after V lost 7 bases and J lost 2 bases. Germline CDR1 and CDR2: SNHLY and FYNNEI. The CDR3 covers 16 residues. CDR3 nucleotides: TGTGCCAGCATCCAGAGACGGACAGGGAATACCTACGAGCAGTACTTC. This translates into CASIQRRTGNTYEQYF.